This T cell receptor beta chain was sequenced for a study of T cell clonotyping in hematopoietic cell transplantation. Study-wide background: Recipient samples before transplant were obtained post-cytoreduction. Study conclusions and caveats: Pathologically expanded recipient clonotypes increased progressively from day 30 to day 180 as diversity fell.

Time point indicated: recipient sample about 28 days before transplant, after cytoreduction. The CDR3 runs to 13 residues. V lost 8 bases to trimming and J lost 3 bases; unmatched junction nucleotides: 9. Germline V CDR1 and CDR2: GTSNPN, SVGIG (reference sequence). In regard to this clone: The antigen remains undetermined.

TCRdb keeps only in-frame clones here, not all; method: immunoSEQ multiplex PCR. The sample contains more than 25,000 clones, around three quarters of which appear only once. This clonotype originated in a woman in her twenties or thirties with chronic myeloid leukemia. Some clones in this sample may be carry-over from other donors' samples. Source: peripheral blood mononuclear cells, taken before stem cell transplant. This chain links TRBV30 with TRBJ1-1; 7 nucleotides line up with TRBD1. This CDR3 is CAADRRTHTEAFF. CDR3 coding DNA: TGTGCCGCGGACAGGAGGACCCACACTGAAGCTTTCTTT.